Listed below are T cell receptor beta chains from one sample, sequenced in a study of T cell repertoires in cytomegalovirus infection. TCRdb fed the reads into MiXCR, producing one record per CDR3 protein. The sample lists under 200,000 distinct CDR3 sequences; approximately 9.6% were seen once. Sequences were obtained from PBMCs. The origin of the receptors is a human donor in good health (CMV status not recorded). Some clones in this sample may be carry-over from other donors' samples. Both conserved end residues are part of each CDR3. The D gene is left open where the match is weak. Some rows have no size entry. The others give once, few or many, or a class for an expanded clone.

TRBV7-2	TRBJ2-2	TRBD2	many	CASSLNTGRGPGELFF	TGTGCCAGCAGCTTAAACACCGGGAGGGGTCCCGGGGAGCTGTTTTTT
TRBV7-6	TRBJ2-5	TRBD2	many	CASSHGLAGDGGETQYF	TGTGCCAGCAGCCACGGACTAGCGGGAGACGGGGGAGAGACCCAGTACTTC
TRBV7-8	TRBJ2-6	-	many	CASSRSGANVLTF	TGTGCCAGCAGCCGGTCTGGGGCCAACGTCCTGACTTTC
TRBV7-6	TRBJ2-1	TRBD2	few	CASSEAGLAGTNEQFF	TGTGCCAGCAGCGAAGCGGGACTAGCGGGGACTAATGAGCAGTTCTTC
TRBV5-8	TRBJ2-1	-	many	CASTSGMGLDEQFF	TGTGCCAGCACCTCTGGTATGGGGTTAGATGAGCAGTTCTTC
TRBV9	TRBJ1-1	-	few	CASRPSGTVNTEAFF	TGTGCCAGCAGACCCTCCGGGACGGTGAACACTGAAGCTTTCTTT
TRBV5-5	TRBJ1-4	-	many	CASSKPTNEKLFF	TGTGCCAGCAGCAAGCCGACTAATGAAAAACTGTTTTTT
TRBV14	TRBJ1-5	-	few	CASSQEGRQPQHF	TGTGCCAGCAGCCAAGAGGGGCGTCAGCCCCAGCATTTT
TRBV28	TRBJ2-7	-	-	CASSPPSSKSYEQYF	TGTGCCAGCAGTCCCCCTAGCAGCAAGTCCTACGAGCAGTACTTC
TRBV5-1	TRBJ1-1	TRBD1	-	CASSQGAGVTEAFF	TGCGCCAGCAGCCAGGGGGCCGGGGTCACTGAAGCTTTCTTT
TRBV7-2	TRBJ2-5	-	many	CASSLFGGDETQYF	TGTGCCAGCAGCTTATTTGGGGGCGATGAGACCCAGTACTTC
TRBV25-1	TRBJ1-2	-	-	CASSEGGQGRGYTF	TGTGCCAGCAGTGAAGGAGGGCAGGGTCGGGGCTACACCTTC
TRBV7-2	TRBJ2-7	-	many	CASSQGGLAYEQYF	TGTGCCAGCAGCCAGGGGGGACTAGCCTACGAGCAGTACTTC
TRBV19	TRBJ2-3	-	many	CASSKWASTDTQYF	TGTGCCAGTAGTAAATGGGCCTCAACAGATACGCAGTATTTT
TRBV7-9	TRBJ1-2	TRBD1	many	CASSYQQGAHGYTF	TGTGCCAGCAGTTATCAACAGGGGGCGCATGGCTACACCTTC
TRBV12-3/TRBV12-4	TRBJ2-7	TRBD1	-	CASTQGQTISYEQYF	TGTGCCAGCACACAGGGACAGACTATCTCCTACGAGCAGTACTTC
TRBV3-1	TRBJ1-6	-	few	CASSQAPWGLNGSPLHF	TGTGCCAGCAGCCAAGCCCCGTGGGGTCTCAATGGTTCACCCCTCCACTTT
TRBV7-8	TRBJ2-5	-	many	CASSLKRFQETQYF	TGTGCCAGCAGCTTAAAGCGGTTCCAAGAGACCCAGTACTTC
TRBV7-2	TRBJ1-2	-	many	CASSLAFRGRDYGYTF	TGTGCCAGCAGCTTAGCATTTCGGGGAAGGGACTATGGCTACACCTTC
TRBV6-2/TRBV6-3	TRBJ1-1	TRBD1	few	CASSWDRTLMNTEAFF	TGTGCCAGCAGTTGGGACAGGACCCTTATGAACACTGAAGCTTTCTTT
TRBV10-3	TRBJ1-1	-	many	CATNSGLNTEAFF	TGTGCCACCAATTCAGGGTTGAACACTGAAGCTTTCTTT
TRBV15	TRBJ2-2	-	many	CATSRDWGDTGELFF	TGTGCCACCAGCAGAGATTGGGGGGACACCGGGGAGCTGTTTTTT
TRBV28	TRBJ1-2	-	many	CASSLRRRLSYGYTF	TGTGCCAGCAGTTTACGACGGAGATTGTCGTATGGCTACACCTTC
TRBV10-3	TRBJ2-3	-	many	CAIGGSDDTQYF	TGTGCCATCGGGGGTAGTGATGATACGCAGTATTTT
TRBV28	TRBJ1-5	-	few	CASRHEQGIGNQPQHF	TGTGCCAGCAGACATGAACAGGGCATAGGCAATCAGCCCCAGCATTTT
TRBV23-1	TRBJ2-7	TRBD1	many	CASSLLRDRGPSYTSEQYF	TGCGCCAGCAGCCTCCTCAGGGACAGGGGGCCCTCCTACACAAGCGAGCAGTACTTC
TRBV7-9	TRBJ2-7	-	few	CASSLAGTGSYEQYF	TGTGCCAGCAGTTTAGCGGGGACAGGGAGCTACGAGCAGTACTTC
TRBV4-3	TRBJ2-3	-	-	CASSQDGVSTDTQYF	TGCGCCAGCAGCCAGGACGGGGTTAGCACAGATACGCAGTATTTT
TRBV5-1	TRBJ2-1	TRBD2	few	CASSARGLAGASSYNEQFF	TGCGCCAGCAGCGCAAGGGGACTAGCGGGAGCTTCCTCCTACAATGAGCAGTTCTTC
TRBV11-2	TRBJ1-1	-	few	CASSPLGLRGHTEAFF	TGTGCCAGCAGCCCGTTAGGGTTACGGGGGCACACTGAAGCTTTCTTT
TRBV2	TRBJ2-1	TRBD2	many	CASRTTSGRYNEQFF	TGTGCCAGCAGAACGACTAGCGGGAGATACAATGAGCAGTTCTTC
TRBV7-6	TRBJ2-1	TRBD2	many	CASSRTSGGRNNEQFF	TGTGCCAGCAGCCGGACTAGCGGGGGCCGCAACAATGAGCAGTTCTTC
TRBV6-5	TRBJ1-2	-	few	CASSYSIAGANYGYTF	TGTGCCAGCAGTTACTCGATCGCAGGGGCAAACTATGGCTACACCTTC
TRBV2	TRBJ1-2	-	few	CASTLDGSYGYTF	TGTGCCAGCACTTTGGACGGCTCCTATGGCTACACCTTC
TRBV7-2	TRBJ1-2	TRBD1	many	CASSQRTGPADGYTF	TGTGCCAGCAGCCAACGGACAGGTCCGGCCGATGGCTACACCTTC
TRBV5-6	TRBJ2-2	TRBD1	few	CASRKQGTRTGELFF	TGTGCCAGCAGGAAACAGGGGACGCGGACCGGGGAGCTGTTTTTT
TRBV7-3	TRBJ2-2	-	many	CASSPGVANTGELFF	TGTGCCAGCAGCCCGGGAGTCGCGAACACCGGGGAGCTGTTTTTT
TRBV7-2	TRBJ1-2	TRBD1	many	CASSLRTGDLANYGYTF	TGTGCCAGCAGCTTAAGGACAGGGGATTTAGCTAACTATGGCTACACCTTC
TRBV4-1	TRBJ2-2	TRBD2	many	CASSQDRFSGGWTGELFF	TGCGCCAGCAGCCAAGATCGTTTTAGCGGGGGATGGACCGGGGAGCTGTTTTTT
TRBV7-2	TRBJ2-2	TRBD2	-	CASSAPGLAGTGELFF	TGTGCCAGCAGCGCCCCGGGACTAGCGGGCACCGGGGAGCTGTTTTTT
TRBV28	TRBJ1-2	TRBD1	many	CASSLLDRDLSAYGYTF	TGTGCCAGCAGTCTTTTGGACAGGGATTTAAGCGCCTATGGCTACACCTTC
TRBV7-9	TRBJ2-7	TRBD2	many	CASSSLTSGMLYEQYF	TGTGCCAGCAGCTCCCTGACTAGCGGGATGTTGTACGAGCAGTACTTC
TRBV28	TRBJ2-7	TRBD2	many	CASSFGGTTYEQYF	TGTGCCAGCAGTTTTGGGGGGACTACCTACGAGCAGTACTTC
TRBV20-1	TRBJ2-1	TRBD2	-	CSAPPAGEVDNEQFF	TGCAGTGCTCCTCCTGCGGGGGAGGTCGACAATGAGCAGTTCTTC
TRBV29-1	TRBJ2-5	TRBD2	-	CSARPGGMKTQYF	TGCAGCGCGAGACCGGGGGGGATGAAGACCCAGTACTTC
TRBV7-2	TRBJ2-5	TRBD1	many	CASSYWDRGRSETQYF	TGTGCCAGCAGCTACTGGGACAGGGGGCGGTCAGAGACCCAGTACTTC
TRBV20-1	TRBJ2-1	TRBD2	few	CSARDQTSGYNEQFF	TGCAGTGCTAGAGATCAAACTAGCGGTTACAATGAGCAGTTCTTC
TRBV7-2	TRBJ2-5	-	many	CASSLEAGDQETQYF	TGTGCCAGCAGCTTAGAGGCAGGGGACCAAGAGACCCAGTACTTC
TRBV28	TRBJ2-5	-	-	CASSLEGIRAETQYF	TGTGCCAGCAGTTTGGAGGGGATTAGGGCAGAGACCCAGTACTTC
TRBV5-1	TRBJ2-2	TRBD2	-	CASRLQLAGVSTGELFF	TGCGCCAGCAGGTTACAATTAGCGGGAGTGTCCACCGGGGAGCTGTTTTTT
TRBV30	TRBJ1-1	-	-	CAWSRNTEAFF	TGTGCCTGGTCCCGGAACACTGAAGCTTTCTTT
TRBV13	TRBJ1-5	-	few	CASSLGTEPQHF	TGTGCCAGCAGCTTAGGCACCGAGCCCCAGCATTTT
TRBV28	TRBJ2-4	-	many	CASSLVSGGLLNIQYF	TGTGCCAGCAGTTTAGTGAGTGGGGGCTTGCTGAACATTCAGTACTTC
TRBV7-2	TRBJ2-5	TRBD2	many	CASSRGSGGETQYF	TGTGCCAGCAGCCGGGGGTCGGGGGGAGAGACCCAGTACTTC